The clone carrying this T cell receptor beta chain has more than one count but fewer than ten. Its specificity is unknown. These data originate in a study of cytomegalovirus exposure and HLA in healthy donors. Across the whole study: T cells numbering about 179 million yielded fewer than 140 million unique TCR beta sequences in an earlier analysis. Early released data comprised around 80 million unique TCRs from HLA-typed donors. Study-wide results and limits: CMV antigen specificity of a few CMV-associated chains was confirmed in vitro. For presence/absence analyses, sequencing depth was assumed to be roughly uniform across donors.

PCR primers comprised 60 Vbeta and 13 Jbeta primers. Repertoires were generated with immunoSEQ multiplex PCR, while TCRdb's copy carries only in-frame clones and drops some. The sample includes around 130,000 clones, roughly 8.3% of them seen just once. Trimming pared 7 bases from V and 4 bases from J, leaving 23 bases between. The CDR3 extends over 16 amino acids. Germline lookup yields CDR1 SGHRS and CDR2 YFSETQ. Specimen: PBMCs. The chain carries TRBV5-1 and TRBJ2-5, with D maybe TRBD2 (6 bases). This clonotype originated in a man in his forties in good health and CMV-seronegative. DNA of the CDR3: TGCGCCAGCTGCCCTGAGGTCACCGGGGGTCGAGAGACCCAGTACTTC. Translation gives CASCPEVTGGRETQYF.